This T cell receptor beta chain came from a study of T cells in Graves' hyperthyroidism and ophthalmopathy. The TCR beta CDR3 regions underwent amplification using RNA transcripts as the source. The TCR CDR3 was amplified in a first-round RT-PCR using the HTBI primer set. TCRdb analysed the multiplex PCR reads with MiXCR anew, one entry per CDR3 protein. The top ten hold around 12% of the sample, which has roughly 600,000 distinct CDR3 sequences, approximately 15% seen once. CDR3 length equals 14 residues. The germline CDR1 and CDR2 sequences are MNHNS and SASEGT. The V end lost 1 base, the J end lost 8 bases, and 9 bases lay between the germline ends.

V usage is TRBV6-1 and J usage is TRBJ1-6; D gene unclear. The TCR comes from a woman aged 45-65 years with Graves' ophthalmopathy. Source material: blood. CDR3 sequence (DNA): TGTGCCAGCAGTGAAGTGGGCCTTGATTCACCCCTCCACTTT. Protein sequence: CASSEVGLDSPLHF.